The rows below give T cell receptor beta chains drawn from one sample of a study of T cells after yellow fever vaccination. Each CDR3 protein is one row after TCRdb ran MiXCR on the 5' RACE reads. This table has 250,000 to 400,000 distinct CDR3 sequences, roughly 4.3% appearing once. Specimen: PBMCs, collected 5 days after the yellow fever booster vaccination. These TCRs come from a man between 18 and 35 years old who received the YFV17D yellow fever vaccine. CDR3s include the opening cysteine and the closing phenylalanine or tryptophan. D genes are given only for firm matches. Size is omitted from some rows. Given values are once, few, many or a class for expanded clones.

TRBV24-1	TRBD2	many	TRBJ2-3	CATSDRTSGVTDTQYF	TGTGCCACCAGTGATCGGACTAGCGGGGTCACAGATACGCAGTATTTT
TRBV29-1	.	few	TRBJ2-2	CSVLGHNTGELFF	TGCAGCGTTTTGGGCCACAACACCGGGGAGCTGTTTTTT
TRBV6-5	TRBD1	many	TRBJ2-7	CATRQGSSEQYF	TGTGCCACTCGACAGGGGTCATCTGAGCAGTACTTC
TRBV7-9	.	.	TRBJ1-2	CASSPNTGNYGYTF	TGTGCCAGCAGCCCAAATACAGGGAACTATGGCTACACCTTC
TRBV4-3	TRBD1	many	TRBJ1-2	CASSQDPGQGIYGYTF	TGCGCCAGCAGCCAAGACCCGGGACAGGGAATTTATGGCTACACCTTC
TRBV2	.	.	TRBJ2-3	CASTPGRTDTQYF	TGTGCCAGCACCCCCGGACGGACAGATACGCAGTATTTT
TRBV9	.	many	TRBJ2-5	CASSVGDQETQYF	TGTGCCAGCAGCGTGGGGGATCAAGAGACCCAGTACTTC
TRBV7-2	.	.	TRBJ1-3	CASSLGGSYSGNTIYF	TGTGCCAGCAGCTTAGGGGGGAGCTACTCTGGAAACACCATATATTTT
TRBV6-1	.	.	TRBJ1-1	CASSGWGVSEAFF	TGTGCCAGCAGTGGGTGGGGAGTTTCTGAAGCTTTCTTT
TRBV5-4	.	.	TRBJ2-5	CASSAGLGGYQETQYF	TGTGCCAGCAGCGCAGGACTTGGGGGCTACCAAGAGACCCAGTACTTC
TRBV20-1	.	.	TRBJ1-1	CSGLGTEAFF	TGCAGTGGGCTGGGAACTGAAGCTTTCTTT
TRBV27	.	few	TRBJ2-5	CASSLSDRPTQETQYF	TGTGCCAGCAGTCTTTCGGACCGACCCACACAAGAGACCCAGTACTTC
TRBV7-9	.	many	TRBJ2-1	CASSLGTFNEQFF	TGTGCCAGCAGCTTAGGGACTTTCAATGAGCAGTTCTTC
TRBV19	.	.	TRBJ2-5	CASSMSAAVETQYF	TGTGCCAGTAGTATGAGCGCAGCAGTGGAGACCCAGTACTTC
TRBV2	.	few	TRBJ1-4	CASSRRSPGGNEKLFF	TGTGCCAGCAGTCGTAGGTCTCCCGGGGGTAATGAAAAACTGTTTTTT